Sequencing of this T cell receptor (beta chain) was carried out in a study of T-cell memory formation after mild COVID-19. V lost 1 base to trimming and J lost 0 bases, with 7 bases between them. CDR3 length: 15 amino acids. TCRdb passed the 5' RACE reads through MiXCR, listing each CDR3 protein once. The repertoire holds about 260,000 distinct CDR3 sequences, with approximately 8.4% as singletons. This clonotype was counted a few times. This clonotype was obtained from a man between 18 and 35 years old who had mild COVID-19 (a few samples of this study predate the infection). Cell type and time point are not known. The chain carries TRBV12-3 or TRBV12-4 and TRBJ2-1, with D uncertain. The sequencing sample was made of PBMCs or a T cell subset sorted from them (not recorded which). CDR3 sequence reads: CASSLDPSSYNEQFF. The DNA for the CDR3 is TGTGCCAGCAGTTTAGACCCCAGCTCCTACAATGAGCAGTTCTTC.